The clone carrying this TCR beta chain was seen just once. The antigen is undetermined. The data are from a study of cytomegalovirus exposure and HLA in healthy donors. Study-wide points: HLA alleles were associated with some 16,000 TCR beta sequences in a later analysis at 0.05 false discovery rate. Analyses of presence and absence presupposed an approximately uniform sequencing depth across donors. Researchers reported in a later analysis that common viral pathogens appeared linked to several top clusters.

Use of 60 Vbeta and 13 Jbeta primers characterized the PCR. The table came from immunoSEQ multiplex PCR; TCRdb's copy has only in-frame clones and leaves some out. The data hold fewer than 110,000 clones, with 60% to 75% observed a single time. The CDR3 loop spans 13 amino acids. V was shortened by 3 bases and J by 1 base, with 6 bases between the two germline ends. Germline CDR1 reads SGHTA; CDR2 reads FQGNSA. The sequencing sample was made of PBMCs. The rearrangement joins TRBV7-2 to TRBJ1-1; the D is unclear. The clonotype originates from a middle-aged woman in good health and CMV-seronegative. In DNA form, the CDR3 reads TGTGCCAGCAGCTTCAACAAGAACACTGAAGCTTTCTTT. Translating gives CASSFNKNTEAFF.